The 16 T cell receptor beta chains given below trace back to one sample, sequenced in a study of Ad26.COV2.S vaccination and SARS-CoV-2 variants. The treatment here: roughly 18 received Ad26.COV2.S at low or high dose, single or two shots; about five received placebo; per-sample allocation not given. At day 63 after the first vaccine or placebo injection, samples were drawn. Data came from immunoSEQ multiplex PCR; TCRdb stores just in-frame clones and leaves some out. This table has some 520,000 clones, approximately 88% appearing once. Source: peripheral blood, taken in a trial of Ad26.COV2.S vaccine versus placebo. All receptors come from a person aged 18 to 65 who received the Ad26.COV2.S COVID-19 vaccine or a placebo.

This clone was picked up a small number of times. Written as DNA, the CDR3 is TGTGCCAGCATTCCCACGGGAATCGGGTACGAGCAGTACTTC. Protein sequence: CASIPTGIGYEQYF. The chain couples TRBV6-6 to TRBJ2-7; possible D gene TRBD2, 5 bases. The ends were cut back, 7 bases at V and 4 bases at J, with 17 bases in the middle. CDR3 length equals 14 residues. Per the germline V gene, CDR1 is MNHNY and CDR2 is SVGAGI (reference sequence).

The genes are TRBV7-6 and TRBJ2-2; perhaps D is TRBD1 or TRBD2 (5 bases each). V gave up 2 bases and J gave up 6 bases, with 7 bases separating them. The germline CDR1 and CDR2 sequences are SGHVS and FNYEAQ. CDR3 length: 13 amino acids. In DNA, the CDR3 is TGTGCCAGCAGCTTATTGGGGGCCGGGGAGCTGTTTTTT. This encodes CASSLLGAGELFF. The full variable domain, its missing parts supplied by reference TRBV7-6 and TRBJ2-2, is GAGVSQSPRYKVTKRGQDVALRCDPISGHVSLYWYRQALGQGPEFLTYFNYEAQQDKSGLPNDRFSAERPEGSISTLTIQRTEQRDSAMYRCASSLLGAGELFFGEGSRLTVL.

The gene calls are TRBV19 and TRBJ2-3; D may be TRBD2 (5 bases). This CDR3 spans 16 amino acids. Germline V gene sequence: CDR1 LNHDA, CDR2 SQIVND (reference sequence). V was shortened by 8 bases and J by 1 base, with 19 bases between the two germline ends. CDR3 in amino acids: CASRLRLFGGTDTQYF. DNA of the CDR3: TGTGCCAGTCGACTACGGCTCTTTGGGGGCACAGATACGCAGTATTTT.

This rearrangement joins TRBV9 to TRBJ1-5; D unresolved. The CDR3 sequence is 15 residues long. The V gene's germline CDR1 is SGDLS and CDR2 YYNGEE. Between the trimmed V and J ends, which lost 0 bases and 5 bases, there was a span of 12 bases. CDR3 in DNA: TGTGCCAGCAGCGTAGGTTTCAGGCGGGATCAGCCCCAGCATTTT. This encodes CASSVGFRRDQPQHF.

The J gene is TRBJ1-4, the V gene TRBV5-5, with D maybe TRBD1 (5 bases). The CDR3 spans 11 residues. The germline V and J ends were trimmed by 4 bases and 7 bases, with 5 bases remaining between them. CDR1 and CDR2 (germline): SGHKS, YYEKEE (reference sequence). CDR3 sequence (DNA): TGTGCCAGCAGCGGGGGTGAAAAACTGTTTTTT. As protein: CASSGGEKLFF.

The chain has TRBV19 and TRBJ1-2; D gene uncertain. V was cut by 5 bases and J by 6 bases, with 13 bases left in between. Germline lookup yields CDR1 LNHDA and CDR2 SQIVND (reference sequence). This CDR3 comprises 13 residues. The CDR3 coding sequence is TGTGCCAGTAGTGATTTGGCCGCAGATGGCTACACCTTC. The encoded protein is CASSDLAADGYTF.

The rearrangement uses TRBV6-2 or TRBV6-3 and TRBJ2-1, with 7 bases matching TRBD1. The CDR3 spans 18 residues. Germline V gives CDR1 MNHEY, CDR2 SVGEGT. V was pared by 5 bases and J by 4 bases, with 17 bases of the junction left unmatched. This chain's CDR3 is CASSPGQRTWDLYNEQFF. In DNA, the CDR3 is TGTGCCAGCAGTCCGGGACAGCGTACCTGGGACCTATACAATGAGCAGTTCTTC.

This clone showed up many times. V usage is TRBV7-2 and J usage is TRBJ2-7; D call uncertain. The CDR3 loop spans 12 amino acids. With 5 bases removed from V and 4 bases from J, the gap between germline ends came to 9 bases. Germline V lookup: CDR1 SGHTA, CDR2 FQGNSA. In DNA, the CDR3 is TGTGCCAGCAGCCCGTCCAGGTACGAGCAGTACTTC. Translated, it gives CASSPSRYEQYF.

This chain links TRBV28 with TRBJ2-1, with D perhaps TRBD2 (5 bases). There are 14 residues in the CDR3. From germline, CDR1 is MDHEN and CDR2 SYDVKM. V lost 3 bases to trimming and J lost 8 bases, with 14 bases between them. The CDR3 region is CASSFGFARDEQFF. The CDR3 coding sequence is TGTGCCAGCAGTTTCGGATTCGCGAGGGATGAGCAGTTCTTC. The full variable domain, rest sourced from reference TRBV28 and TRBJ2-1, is DVKVTQSSRYLVKRTGEKVFLECVQDMDHENMFWYRQDPGLGLRLIYFSYDVKMKEKGDIPEGYSVSREKKERFSLILESASTNQTSMYLCASSFGFARDEQFFGPGTRLTVL.

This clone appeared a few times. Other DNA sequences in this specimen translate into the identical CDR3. In DNA, the CDR3 is TGTGCCAGCAGTTATCTCGACGAGCAGTACTTC. Its protein is CASSYLDEQYF. The chain uses TRBV6-5 and TRBJ2-7; D is undetermined. CDR1 is MNHEY and CDR2 is SVGAGI in the germline V gene. Trimming left V 3 bases short and J 5 bases short, with 5 bases between. The length of the CDR3 is 11 residues.

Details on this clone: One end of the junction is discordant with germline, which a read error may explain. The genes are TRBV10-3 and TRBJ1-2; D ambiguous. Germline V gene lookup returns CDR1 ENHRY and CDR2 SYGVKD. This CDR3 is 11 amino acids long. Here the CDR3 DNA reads TGTGCCATCAGTGAGTCGGGCAGACTATCCTTC. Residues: CAISESGRLSF.

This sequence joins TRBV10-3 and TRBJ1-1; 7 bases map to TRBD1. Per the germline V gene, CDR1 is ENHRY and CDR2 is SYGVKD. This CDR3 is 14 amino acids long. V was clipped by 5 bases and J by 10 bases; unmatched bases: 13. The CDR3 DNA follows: TGTGCCATCAGTAGAGACAGGGAAGAGTGGTCAGCTTTCTTT. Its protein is CAISRDREEWSAFF.

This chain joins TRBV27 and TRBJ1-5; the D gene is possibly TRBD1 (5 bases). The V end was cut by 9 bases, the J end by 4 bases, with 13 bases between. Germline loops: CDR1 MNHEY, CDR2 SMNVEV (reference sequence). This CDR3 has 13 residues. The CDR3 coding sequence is TGTGCCAGTTCTGACAGCCCAAATCAGCCCCAGCATTTT. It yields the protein CASSDSPNQPQHF.

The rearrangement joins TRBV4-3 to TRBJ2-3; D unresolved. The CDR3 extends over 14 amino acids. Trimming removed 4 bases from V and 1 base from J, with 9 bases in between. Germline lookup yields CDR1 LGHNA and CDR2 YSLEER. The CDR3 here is CASSPESRTDTQYF. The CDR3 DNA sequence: TGCGCCAGCAGCCCTGAGTCCCGCACAGATACGCAGTATTTT.

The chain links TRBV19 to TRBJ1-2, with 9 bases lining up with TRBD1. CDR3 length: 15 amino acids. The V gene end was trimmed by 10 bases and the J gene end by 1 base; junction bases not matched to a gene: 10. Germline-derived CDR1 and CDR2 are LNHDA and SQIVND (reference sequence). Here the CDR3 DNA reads TGTGCCACCGAGCCCGGGACAGGGAATAACTATGGCTACACCTTC. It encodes CATEPGTGNNYGYTF.

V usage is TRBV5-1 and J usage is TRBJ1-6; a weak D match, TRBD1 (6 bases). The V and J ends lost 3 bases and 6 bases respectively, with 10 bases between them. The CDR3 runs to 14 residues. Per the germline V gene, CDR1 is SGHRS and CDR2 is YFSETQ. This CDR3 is CASSSGQINSPLHF. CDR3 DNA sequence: TGCGCCAGCAGCTCCGGACAGATTAATTCACCCCTCCACTTT.